This T cell receptor beta chain was captured by sequencing in a study of blood T cell repertoires in COVID-19. Data came from immunoSEQ multiplex PCR; TCRdb stores just in-frame clones and leaves some out. Of about 120,000 clones listed, 88% are singletons. The CDR3 extends over 12 amino acids. V dropped 5 bases and J dropped 1 base, with 5 bases sitting between them. CDR1 and CDR2 from the germline V gene are WSHSY and SAAADI. This receptor was identified in a human donor in a cohort sampled during active COVID-19. Sequences were obtained from peripheral blood. The gene calls are TRBV10-2 and TRBJ1-1; D gene ambiguous. CDR3 region: CASSPGNTEAFF. DNA for the CDR3: TGCGCCAGCAGTCCGGGGAACACTGAAGCTTTCTTT.